This entry features one TCR beta chain sequence. Antigen: not known. Germline assignment: CDR1 SGHRS and CDR2 YFSETQ. CDR3 length: 14 amino acids. Unmatched junction bases numbered 9, after V lost 5 bases and J lost 5 bases. TCRdb redid the calling of the 5' RACE reads with MiXCR, one entry per CDR3 protein. The data show roughly 1,500,000 distinct CDR3 sequences, about 30% seen once. The data were obtained in a study of identical twins. Only healthy Caucasians were included as donors. Study-level results: Out-of-frame beta sequences exhibited a weaker degree of excess twin sharing. Zero-insertion results could be subject to partial confounding by invariant MAIT and iNKT cells.

The V gene is TRBV5-1, the J gene TRBJ2-5; TRBD1 aligns across 7 bases. The clonotype was recovered from a newborn girl in good health. Source material: cord blood. The CDR3 loop reads CASSYTDRRETQYF. The CDR3 DNA sequence: TGCGCCAGCAGTTATACGGACAGGAGGGAGACCCAGTACTTC.